This TCR beta chain was identified in a study of T cell changes during pregnancy in multiple sclerosis. V dropped 4 bases and J dropped 1; count of bases not matched to a gene: 0. CDR3 size: 13 residues. CDR1 is SQVTM and CDR2 is ANQGSEA in the germline V gene. Clones were read by immunoSEQ multiplex PCR, and TCRdb kept only the in-frame ones, dropping some. Among around 130,000 clones listed, around 95% were seen once. This material consisted of peripheral blood, taken after pregnancy. The clonotype originates from a female donor with multiple sclerosis, enrolled in a pregnancy study. The rearrangement joins TRBV29-1 to TRBJ2-7; TRBD2 agrees at 11 bases. The CDR3 loop reads CSVGLAGSYEQYF. CDR3 coding DNA: TGCAGCGTTGGACTAGCGGGGTCCTACGAGCAGTACTTC.